The present entry profiles one T cell receptor beta chain with its context. Using immunoSEQ multiplex PCR, the repertoire was profiled, and TCRdb retains in-frame clones only, with some absent. The data contain some 110,000 clones, 92% of them singletons. This record belongs to a study of OX40 agonist ivuxolimab in advanced cancers. The specimen was CD4+ or CD8+ T cells sorted from blood, collected in a trial of the OX40 agonist ivuxolimab. This TCR came from an adult with an advanced solid tumor such as melanoma, head and neck, liver or kidney cancer.

CDR3 bases: TGTGCCAGCAGCCCTGACGCAGGGACCTACTACGAGCAGTACTTC. Amino acids: CASSPDAGTYYEQYF. The V call is TRBV5-4, the J call TRBJ2-7; either TRBD1 or TRBD2 may fit D (5 bases each). The V end was cut by 4 bases, the J end by 3 bases, with 17 bases between. Germline V gene data show CDR1 as SGHNT and CDR2 as YYREEE (reference sequence). CDR3 length: 15 amino acids.